This is a list of T cell receptor beta chains from one sample in a study of glioma-infiltrating T cells after dendritic cell vaccination. Only in-frame clones appear in the TCRdb table, and some are missing; sequencing was by immunoSEQ multiplex PCR. The sample yields fewer than 25,000 clones, about 90% seen once. This specimen was blood, taken after dendritic cell vaccination. The receptors originated from a human donor with glioblastoma. Both conserved end residues are trimmed from each CDR3. D genes are given only for firm matches.

j_gene | v_gene | d_gene | CDR3aa
TRBJ1-5 | TRBV7-9 | - | ASSDGGVQPQH
TRBJ1-1 | TRBV18 | - | ASSPPLRNTEAF
TRBJ2-1 | TRBV6-6 | TRBD1 | ASSLGQAAVF
TRBJ2-7 | TRBV5-5 | - | ASSLDRGYEQY
TRBJ2-3 | TRBV10-1 | TRBD1 | ASSESGQALSTDTQY
TRBJ1-5 | TRBV5-8 | TRBD1 | ASRRTGVSQPQH
TRBJ1-2 | TRBV7-2 | TRBD1 | ASSLATGSGYGYT
TRBJ2-2 | TRBV6-5 | - | ASSYIGGRAGELF
TRBJ1-2 | TRBV19 | - | ASSTLGVTNYGYT
TRBJ2-7 | TRBV19 | - | ASSRGEGYEQY
TRBJ1-5 | TRBV6-5 | TRBD1 | ASSSLSGGNQPQH
TRBJ2-3 | TRBV7-9 | - | ASSAGSGGVDTQY
TRBJ1-2 | TRBV6-1 | - | ASSTNYGYT
TRBJ1-3 | TRBV7-6 | TRBD1 | ASSRRISRGQGRNTIY
TRBJ2-5 | TRBV5-1 | - | ASTDQETQY
TRBJ1-1 | TRBV5-1 | TRBD1 | ASSGGQTSLNTEAF
TRBJ1-5 | TRBV4-2 | - | ASSPYGGEGDQPQH
TRBJ2-3 | TRBV4-1 | - | ASSFKMGGGTDTQY
TRBJ2-7 | TRBV9 | - | ASSVDPGQTYEQY
TRBJ2-6 | TRBV6-1 | - | ASSEYRPSGANVLT
TRBJ1-2 | TRBV4-1 | TRBD1 | ASSQEGTVYGYT
TRBJ2-5 | TRBV5-4 | - | ASSLGAQEGEAQY
TRBJ2-2 | TRBV10-1 | TRBD1 | AVQGAEGTGELF
TRBJ1-6 | TRBV27 | - | ASSLIDSPLH
TRBJ1-4 | TRBV5-8 | - | ASSSGLRGRSEKLF
TRBJ2-3 | TRBV6-5 | TRBD2 | ASRTGLTTDTQY
TRBJ1-5 | TRBV27 | TRBD1 | ASSPGQGDQPQH
TRBJ1-6 | TRBV6-5 | - | ASSTGGRPPLH
TRBJ1-3 | TRBV18 | - | ASSPPRDSGNTIY
TRBJ2-7 | TRBV6-5 | TRBD1 | ASSNTDPTGGE
TRBJ2-3 | TRBV6-1 | - | ASSPPEGLRDTQY
TRBJ2-3 | TRBV29-1 | TRBD1 | SVIRGKTDTQY
TRBJ1-6 | TRBV11-2 | - | ASSLAPESSYNSPLH
TRBJ1-2 | TRBV5-1 | - | ASTRGEAYGYT
TRBJ1-2 | TRBV7-8 | TRBD1 | ASSLKDTPGQGGRGYT
TRBJ1-2 | TRBV5-6 | TRBD1 | ASSLDQGASYGYT
TRBJ1-3 | TRBV10-2 | - | ASGRPGNTIY
TRBJ2-1 | TRBV6-5 | TRBD1 | ASVAGTGPNEQF
TRBJ1-1 | TRBV10-3 | - | AIREDREAF
TRBJ1-1 | TRBV10-3 | - | AIKQPMNTEAF
TRBJ1-3 | TRBV6-4 | TRBD1 | ASKGQAVSGNTIY
TRBJ2-7 | TRBV5-1 | TRBD2 | ASSASGGYEQY
TRBJ1-6 | TRBV27 | TRBD1 | ASSQDRDYNSPLH
TRBJ1-5 | TRBV2 | - | ASNLGPSQPQH
TRBJ1-6 | TRBV15 | TRBD1 | ATSRGTGQINSPLH
TRBJ2-3 | TRBV5-1 | - | ASSPSTDTQY
TRBJ1-2 | TRBV7-2 | TRBD1 | ASSPNQWDRAGYT
TRBJ2-7 | TRBV27 | - | ASSKRDGLLVQY
TRBJ1-1 | TRBV29-1 | - | SVGEPGFTEAF
TRBJ2-7 | TRBV11-2 | - | ASRSLALARRVHEQY
TRBJ1-3 | TRBV4-1 | TRBD1 | ASSQGNRGLRNTIY
TRBJ2-2 | TRBV5-1 | - | ASKEFEGGIGELF
TRBJ1-2 | TRBV6-1 | TRBD1 | ASSEGEDRGQDGYT